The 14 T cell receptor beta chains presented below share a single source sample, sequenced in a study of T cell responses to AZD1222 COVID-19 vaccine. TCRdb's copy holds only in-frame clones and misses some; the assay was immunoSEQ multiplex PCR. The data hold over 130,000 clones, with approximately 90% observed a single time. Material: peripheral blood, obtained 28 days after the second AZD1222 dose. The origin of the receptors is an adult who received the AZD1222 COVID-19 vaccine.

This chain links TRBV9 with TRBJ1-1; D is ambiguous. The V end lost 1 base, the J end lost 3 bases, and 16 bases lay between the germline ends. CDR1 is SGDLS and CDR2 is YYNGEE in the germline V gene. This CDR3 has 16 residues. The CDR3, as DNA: TGTGCCAGCAGCGTATCGGGGAGGGTAGCGTACACTGAAGCTTTCTTT. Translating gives CASSVSGRVAYTEAFF.

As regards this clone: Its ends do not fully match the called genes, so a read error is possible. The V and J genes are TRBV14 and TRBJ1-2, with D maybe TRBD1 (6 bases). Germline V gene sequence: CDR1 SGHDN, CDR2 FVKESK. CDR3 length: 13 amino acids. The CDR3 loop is CASSQTYRDGYTF. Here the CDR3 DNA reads TGTGCCAGCAGCCAAACGTACAGGGATGGTTACACCTTC. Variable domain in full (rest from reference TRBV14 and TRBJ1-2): EAGVTQFPSHSVIEKGQTVTLRCDPISGHDNLYWYRRVMGKEIKFLLHFVKESKQDESGMPNNRFLAERTGGTYSTLKVQPAELEDSGVYFCASSQTYRDGYTFGSGTRLTVV.

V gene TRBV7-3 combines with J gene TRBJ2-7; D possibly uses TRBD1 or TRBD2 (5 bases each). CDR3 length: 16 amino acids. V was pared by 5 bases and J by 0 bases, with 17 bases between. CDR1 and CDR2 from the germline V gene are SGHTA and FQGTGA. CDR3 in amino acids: CASSPGPVPSSYEQYF. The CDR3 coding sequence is TGTGCCAGCAGCCCGGGACCGGTCCCGAGCTCCTACGAGCAGTACTTC.

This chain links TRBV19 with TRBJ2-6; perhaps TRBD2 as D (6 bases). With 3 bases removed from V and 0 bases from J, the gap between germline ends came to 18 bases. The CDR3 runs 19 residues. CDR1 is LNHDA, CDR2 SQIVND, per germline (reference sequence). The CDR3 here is CASSIVAVFSVSGANVLTF. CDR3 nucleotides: TGTGCCAGTAGTATCGTAGCGGTTTTTTCGGTCTCTGGGGCCAACGTCCTGACTTTC. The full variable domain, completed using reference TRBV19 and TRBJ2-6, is DGGITQSPKYLFRKEGQNVTLSCEQNLNHDAMYWYRQDPGQGLRLIYYSQIVNDFQKGDIAEGYSVSREKKESFPLTVTSAQKNPTAFYLCASSIVAVFSVSGANVLTFGAGSRLTVL.

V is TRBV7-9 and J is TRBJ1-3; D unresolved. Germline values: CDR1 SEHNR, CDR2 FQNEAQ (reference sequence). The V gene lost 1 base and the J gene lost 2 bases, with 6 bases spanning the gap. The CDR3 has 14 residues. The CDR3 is CASSLDRTGNTIYF. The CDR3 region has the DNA TGTGCCAGCAGCTTAGACCGCACTGGAAACACCATATATTTT.

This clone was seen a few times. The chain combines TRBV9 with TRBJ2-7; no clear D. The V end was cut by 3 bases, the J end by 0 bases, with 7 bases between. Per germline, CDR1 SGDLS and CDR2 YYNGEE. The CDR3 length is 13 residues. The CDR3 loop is CASSAGNSYEQYF. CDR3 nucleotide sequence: TGTGCCAGCAGCGCTGGGAACTCCTACGAGCAGTACTTC.

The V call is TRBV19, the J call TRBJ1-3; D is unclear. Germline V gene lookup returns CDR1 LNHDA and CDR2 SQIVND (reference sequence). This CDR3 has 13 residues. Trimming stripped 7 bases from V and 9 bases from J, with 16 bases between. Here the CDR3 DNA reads TGTGCCAGTATCCCAAACGGCAAAGCCACCATATATTTT. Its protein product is CASIPNGKATIYF.

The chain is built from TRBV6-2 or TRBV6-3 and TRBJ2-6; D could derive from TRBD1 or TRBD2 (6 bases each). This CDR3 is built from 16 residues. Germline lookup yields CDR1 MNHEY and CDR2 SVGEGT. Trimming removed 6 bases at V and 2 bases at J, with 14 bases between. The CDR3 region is CASSPGAGPGANVLTF. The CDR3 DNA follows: TGTGCCAGCAGCCCGGGGGCTGGGCCTGGGGCCAACGTCCTGACTTTC.

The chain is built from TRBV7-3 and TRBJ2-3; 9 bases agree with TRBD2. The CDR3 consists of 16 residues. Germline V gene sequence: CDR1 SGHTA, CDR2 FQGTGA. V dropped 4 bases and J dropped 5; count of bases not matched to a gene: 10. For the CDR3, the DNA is TGTGCCAGCAGCTCCGACGCTAGCGGGATTGAAGATACGCAGTATTTT. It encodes CASSSDASGIEDTQYF.

The CDR3 region is CASSVLGEEQYF. In DNA form, the CDR3 reads TGTGCCAGCAGCGTGTTGGGGGAGGAGCAGTACTTC. This chain uses TRBV9 with TRBJ2-7; the D gene could be TRBD1 or TRBD2 (5 bases each). Germline CDR1 is SGDLS and CDR2 is YYNGEE. The V gene lost 2 bases and the J gene lost 7 bases, with 10 bases spanning the gap. This CDR3 spans 12 amino acids.

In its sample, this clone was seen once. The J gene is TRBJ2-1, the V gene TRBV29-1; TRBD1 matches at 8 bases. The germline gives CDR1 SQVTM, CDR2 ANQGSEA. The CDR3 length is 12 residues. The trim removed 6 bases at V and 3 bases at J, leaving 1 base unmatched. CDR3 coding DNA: TGCAGCGTGGGGACAGGCTACAATGAGCAGTTCTTC. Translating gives CSVGTGYNEQFF.

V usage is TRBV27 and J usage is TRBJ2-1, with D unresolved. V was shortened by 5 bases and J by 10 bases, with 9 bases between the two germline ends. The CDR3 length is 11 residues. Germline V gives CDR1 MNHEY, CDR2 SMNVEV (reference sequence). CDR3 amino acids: CASSHNLEQFF. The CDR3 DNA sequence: TGTGCCAGCAGTCACAATCTAGAGCAGTTCTTC.

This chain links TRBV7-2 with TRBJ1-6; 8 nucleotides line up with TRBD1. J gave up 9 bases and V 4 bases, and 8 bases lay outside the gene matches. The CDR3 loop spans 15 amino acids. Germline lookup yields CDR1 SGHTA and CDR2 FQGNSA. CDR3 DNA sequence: TGTGCCAGCAGCTCGGACAGGGAGAAGAGTTCACCCCTCCACTTT. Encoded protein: CASSSDREKSSPLHF.

The CDR3 DNA sequence: TGCAGCGTGGCCCTGAGGGGGGGGATCACAGATACGCAGTATTTT. It translates to CSVALRGGITDTQYF. The chain has TRBV29-1 and TRBJ2-3; tentative D call: TRBD2 (7 bases). Germline loops: CDR1 SQVTM, CDR2 ANQGSEA. V was clipped by 6 bases and J by 2 bases, with 18 bases between them. The CDR3 covers 15 residues.